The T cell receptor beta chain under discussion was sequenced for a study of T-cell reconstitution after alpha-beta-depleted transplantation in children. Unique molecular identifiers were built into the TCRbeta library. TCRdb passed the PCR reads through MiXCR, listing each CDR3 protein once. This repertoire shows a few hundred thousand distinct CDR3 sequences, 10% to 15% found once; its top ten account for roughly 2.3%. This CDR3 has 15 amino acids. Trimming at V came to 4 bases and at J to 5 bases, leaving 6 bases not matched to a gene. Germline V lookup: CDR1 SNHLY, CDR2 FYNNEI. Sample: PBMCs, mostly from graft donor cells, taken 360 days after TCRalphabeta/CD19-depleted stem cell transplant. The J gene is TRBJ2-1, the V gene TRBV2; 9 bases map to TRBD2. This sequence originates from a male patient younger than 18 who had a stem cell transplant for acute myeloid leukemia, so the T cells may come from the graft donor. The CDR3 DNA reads TGTGCCAGCAGTGGTTGGGCGGGGGGGGACAATGAGCAGTTCTTC. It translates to CASSGWAGGDNEQFF.